Presented here are 2 T cell receptor beta chains from one specimen sequenced in a study of shared clonotypes between healthy human individuals. The table came from immunoSEQ multiplex PCR; TCRdb's copy has only in-frame clones and leaves some out. Of around 690,000 clones detected, about nine tenths appear once; the ten largest clones hold 34%. Sequencing was carried out using memory CD8+ T cells from PBMCs. Documented subset: CD45RO+ cells pooled with CCR7-negative TemRA cells. The receptor source for this set is a man younger than 30 in good health. Some clones in this sample may be carry-over from other donors' samples.

The V call is TRBV6-5, the J call TRBJ2-3; TRBD1 aligns across 8 bases. Trimming removed 6 bases from V and 10 bases from J; junction bases left unmatched: 6. Germline V lookup: CDR1 MNHEY, CDR2 SVGAGI. The CDR3 loop spans 12 amino acids. CDR3 amino acids: CASRTGGFAQYF. The CDR3 bases are TGTGCCAGCAGAACAGGGGGGTTTGCGCAGTATTTT.

The chain uses TRBV9 and TRBJ2-1; TRBD2 matches at 10 bases. Germline V gene lookup returns CDR1 SGDLS and CDR2 YYNGEE. CDR3 length: 16 residues. V shed 0 bases, J shed 6 bases, and the junction held 6 bases outside the gene matches. CDR3 sequence reads: CASSVASGSWGNEQFF. The CDR3 coding sequence is TGTGCCAGCAGCGTAGCTAGCGGGAGTTGGGGCAATGAGCAGTTCTTC.